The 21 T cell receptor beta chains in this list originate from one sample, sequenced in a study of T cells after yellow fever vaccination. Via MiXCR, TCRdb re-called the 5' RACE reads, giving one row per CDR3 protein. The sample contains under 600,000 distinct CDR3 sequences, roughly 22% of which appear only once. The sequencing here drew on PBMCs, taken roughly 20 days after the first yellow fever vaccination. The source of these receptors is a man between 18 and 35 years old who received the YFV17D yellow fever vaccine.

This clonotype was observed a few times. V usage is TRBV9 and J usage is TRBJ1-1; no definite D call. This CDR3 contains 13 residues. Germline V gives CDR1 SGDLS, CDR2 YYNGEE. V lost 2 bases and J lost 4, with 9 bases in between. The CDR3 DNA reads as TGTGCCAGCAGCGTTACAAGCGCCACTGAAGCTTTCTTT. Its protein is CASSVTSATEAFF.

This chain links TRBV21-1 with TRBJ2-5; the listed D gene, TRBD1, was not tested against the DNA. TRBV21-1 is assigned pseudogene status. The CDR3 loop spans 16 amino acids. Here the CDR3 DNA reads TGTGCCAGCAGCAAAGGGGGGGGCAGGGTCCGGGAGACCCAGTACTTC. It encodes CASSKGGGRVRETQYF.

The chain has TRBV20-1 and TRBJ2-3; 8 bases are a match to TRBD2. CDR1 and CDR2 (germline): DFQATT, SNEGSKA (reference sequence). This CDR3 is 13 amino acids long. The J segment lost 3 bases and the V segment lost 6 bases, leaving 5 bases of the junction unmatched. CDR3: CSAGERGTDTQYF. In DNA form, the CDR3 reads TGCAGTGCCGGAGAGCGGGGGACAGATACGCAGTATTTT.

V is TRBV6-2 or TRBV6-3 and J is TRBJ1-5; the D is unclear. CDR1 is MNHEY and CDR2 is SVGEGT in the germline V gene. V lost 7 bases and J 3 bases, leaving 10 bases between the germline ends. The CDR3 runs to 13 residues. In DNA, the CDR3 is TGTGCCAGCACCTGGACGGACAATCAGCCCCAGCATTTT. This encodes CASTWTDNQPQHF.

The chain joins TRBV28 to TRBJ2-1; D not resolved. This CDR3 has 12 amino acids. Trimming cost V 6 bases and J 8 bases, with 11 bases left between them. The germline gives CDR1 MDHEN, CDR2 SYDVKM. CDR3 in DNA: TGTGCCAGCAGGCAGCAGACCGATGAGCAGTTCTTC. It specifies CASRQQTDEQFF.

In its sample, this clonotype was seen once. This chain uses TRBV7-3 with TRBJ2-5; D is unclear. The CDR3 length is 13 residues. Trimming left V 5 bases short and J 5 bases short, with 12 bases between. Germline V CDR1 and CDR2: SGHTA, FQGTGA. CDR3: CASSRMSRETQYF. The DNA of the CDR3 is TGTGCCAGCAGCCGAATGAGTCGGGAGACCCAGTACTTC.

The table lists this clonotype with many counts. The CDR3 sequence: CASSLGSDTEAFF. The CDR3 coding sequence is TGTGCCAGCAGCTTGGGATCGGACACTGAAGCTTTCTTT. The chain has TRBV5-5 and TRBJ1-1; D is uncertain. The germline gives CDR1 SGHKS, CDR2 YYEKEE (reference sequence). The V gene lost 0 bases and the J gene lost 3 bases, with 6 bases spanning the gap. The CDR3 covers 13 residues.

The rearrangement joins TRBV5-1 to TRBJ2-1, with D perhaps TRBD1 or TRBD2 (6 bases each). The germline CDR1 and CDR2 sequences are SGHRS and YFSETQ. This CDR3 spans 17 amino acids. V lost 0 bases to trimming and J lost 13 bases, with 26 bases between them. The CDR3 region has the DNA TGCGCCAGCAGCTTGGACGTCCACGGGGGCCCCAGTAACCGTCAGTTCTTC. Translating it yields CASSLDVHGGPSNRQFF. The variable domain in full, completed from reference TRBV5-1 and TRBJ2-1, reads KAGVTQTPRYLIKTRGQQVTLSCSPISGHRSVSWYQQTPGQGLQFLFEYFSETQRNKGNFPGRFSGRQFSNSRSEMNVSTLELGDSALYLCASSLDVHGGPSNRQFFGPGTRLTVL.

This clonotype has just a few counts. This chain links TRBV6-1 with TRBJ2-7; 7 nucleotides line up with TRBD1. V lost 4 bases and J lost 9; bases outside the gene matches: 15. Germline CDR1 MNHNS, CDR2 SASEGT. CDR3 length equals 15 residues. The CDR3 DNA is TGTGCCAGCAGTGGAACCCGGGACAGTGGAAAAGGGCAGTACTTC. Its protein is CASSGTRDSGKGQYF.

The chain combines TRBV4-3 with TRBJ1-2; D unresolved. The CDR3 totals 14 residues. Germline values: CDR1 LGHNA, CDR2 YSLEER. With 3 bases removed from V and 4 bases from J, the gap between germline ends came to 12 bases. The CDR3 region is CASSHLGNPYGYTF. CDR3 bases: TGCGCCAGCAGCCATTTGGGGAACCCCTATGGCTACACCTTC.

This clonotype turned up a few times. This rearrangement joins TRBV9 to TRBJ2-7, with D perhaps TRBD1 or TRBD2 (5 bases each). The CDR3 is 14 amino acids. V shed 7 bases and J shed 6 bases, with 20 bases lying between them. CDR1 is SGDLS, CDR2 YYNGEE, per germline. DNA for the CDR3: TGTGCCAGCTCGAGGGGAGCGGATCAGTCCGAGCAGTACTTC. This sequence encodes CASSRGADQSEQYF.

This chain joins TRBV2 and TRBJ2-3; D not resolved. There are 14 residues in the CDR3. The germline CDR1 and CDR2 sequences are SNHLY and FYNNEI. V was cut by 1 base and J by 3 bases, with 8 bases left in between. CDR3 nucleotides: TGTGCCAGCAGTGAAGTGGGTGGTACAGATACGCAGTATTTT. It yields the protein CASSEVGGTDTQYF.

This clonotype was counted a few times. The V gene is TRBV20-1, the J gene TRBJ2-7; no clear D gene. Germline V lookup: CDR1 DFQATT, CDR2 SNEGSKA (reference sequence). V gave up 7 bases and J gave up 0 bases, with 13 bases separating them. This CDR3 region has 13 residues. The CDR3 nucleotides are TGCAGTGGGAGAGAAGCGAGCTCCTACGAGCAGTACGTC. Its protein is CSGREASSYEQYV.

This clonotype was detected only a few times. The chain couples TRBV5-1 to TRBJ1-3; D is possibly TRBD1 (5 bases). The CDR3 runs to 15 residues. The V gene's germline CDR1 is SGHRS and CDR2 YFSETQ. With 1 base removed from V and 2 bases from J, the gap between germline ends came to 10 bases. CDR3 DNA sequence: TGCGCCAGCAGCTTGCCGTTGGGGGCTGGAAACACCATATATTTT. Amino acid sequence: CASSLPLGAGNTIYF.

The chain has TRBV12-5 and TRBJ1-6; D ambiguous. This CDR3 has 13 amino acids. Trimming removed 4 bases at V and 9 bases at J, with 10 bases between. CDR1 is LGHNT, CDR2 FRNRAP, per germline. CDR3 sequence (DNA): TGTGCTAGTGGTTCCACCCCGGCTTCACCCCTCCACTTT. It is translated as CASGSTPASPLHF.

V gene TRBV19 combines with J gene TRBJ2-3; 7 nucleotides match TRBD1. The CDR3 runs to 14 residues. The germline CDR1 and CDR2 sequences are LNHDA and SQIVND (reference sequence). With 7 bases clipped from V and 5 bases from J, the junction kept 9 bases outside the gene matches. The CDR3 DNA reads TGTGCCAGTACCGAGAGGGGGCTCGAAGATACGCAGTATTTT. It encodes CASTERGLEDTQYF.

As DNA, the CDR3 is TGTGCCAGCAGCCAGGGTCTTACTGGTCAGCCCCAGCATTTT. The encoded protein is CASSQGLTGQPQHF. J is TRBJ1-5 and V is TRBV7-2; D may be TRBD1 (5 bases). The CDR3 sequence is 14 residues long. Trimming took off 5 bases at V and 6 bases at J, with 14 bases between the two ends. Germline V gene sequence: CDR1 SGHTA, CDR2 FQGNSA. The variable domain in full, with the rest retrieved from reference TRBV7-2 and TRBJ1-5, is GAGVSQSPSNKVTEKGKDVELRCDPISGHTALYWYRQSLGQGLEFLIYFQGNSAPDKSGLPSDRFSAERTGGSVSTLTIQRTQQEDSAVYLCASSQGLTGQPQHFGDGTRLSIL.

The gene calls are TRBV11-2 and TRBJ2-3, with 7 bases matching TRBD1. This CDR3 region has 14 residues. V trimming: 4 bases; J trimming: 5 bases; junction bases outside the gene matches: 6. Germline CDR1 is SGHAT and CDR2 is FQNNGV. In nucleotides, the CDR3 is TGTGCCAGCAGCTCAAGACAGGGAGAAGATACGCAGTATTTT. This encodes CASSSRQGEDTQYF.

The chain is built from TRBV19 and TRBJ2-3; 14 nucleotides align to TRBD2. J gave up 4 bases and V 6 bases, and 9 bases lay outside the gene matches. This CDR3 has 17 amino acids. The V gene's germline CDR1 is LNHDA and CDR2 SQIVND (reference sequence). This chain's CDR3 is CASSRLAGGVAPDTQYF. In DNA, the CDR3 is TGTGCCAGTAGCAGACTAGCGGGGGGGGTCGCCCCAGATACGCAGTATTTT. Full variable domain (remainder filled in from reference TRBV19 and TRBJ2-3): DGGITQSPKYLFRKEGQNVTLSCEQNLNHDAMYWYRQDPGQGLRLIYYSQIVNDFQKGDIAEGYSVSREKKESFPLTVTSAQKNPTAFYLCASSRLAGGVAPDTQYFGPGTRLTVL.

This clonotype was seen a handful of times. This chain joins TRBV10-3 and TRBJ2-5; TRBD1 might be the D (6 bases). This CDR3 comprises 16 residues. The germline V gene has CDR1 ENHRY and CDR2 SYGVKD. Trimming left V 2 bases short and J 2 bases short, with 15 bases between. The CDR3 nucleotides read TGTGCCATCAGTGAGAGTAGGGTAGGGGGTCAAGAGACCCAGTACTTC. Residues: CAISESRVGGQETQYF.

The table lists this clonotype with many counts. CDR3 sequence reads: CASSGGPYNEQFF. CDR3 DNA sequence: TGTGCCAGCAGCGGGGGGCCTTACAATGAGCAGTTCTTC. The J gene is TRBJ2-1, the V gene TRBV6-4, with a tentative D call TRBD2 (7 bases). The germline V and J ends were trimmed by 6 bases and 4 bases, with 10 bases remaining between them. In germline, CDR1 is MRHNA, CDR2 SNTAGT. This CDR3 spans 13 amino acids.